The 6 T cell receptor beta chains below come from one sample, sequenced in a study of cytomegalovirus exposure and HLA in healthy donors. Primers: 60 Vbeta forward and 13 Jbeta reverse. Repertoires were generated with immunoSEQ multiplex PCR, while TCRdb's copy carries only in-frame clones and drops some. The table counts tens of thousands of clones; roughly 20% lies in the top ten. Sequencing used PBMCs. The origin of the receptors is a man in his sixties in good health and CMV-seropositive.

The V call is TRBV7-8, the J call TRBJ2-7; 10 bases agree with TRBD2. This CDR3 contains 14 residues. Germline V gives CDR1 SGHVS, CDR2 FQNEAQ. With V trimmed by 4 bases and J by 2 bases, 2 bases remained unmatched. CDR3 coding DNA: TGTGCCAGCAGCTCAGGGACTAGCGCCTACGAGCAGTACTTC. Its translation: CASSSGTSAYEQYF.

The CDR3 DNA is TGTGCCAGCAGTGCTCAGGGCCTTGGGTACGAGCAGTACTTC. The encoded protein is CASSAQGLGYEQYF. This chain connects TRBV2 to TRBJ2-7, with D maybe TRBD1 (5 bases). V was trimmed by 4 bases and J by 4 bases, leaving 14 bases between them. The CDR3 loop spans 14 amino acids. Germline V lookup: CDR1 SNHLY, CDR2 FYNNEI.

The CDR3 here is CASSQGKNSLNTEAFF. CDR3 coding DNA: TGCGCCAGCAGCCAAGGTAAAAACAGCCTGAACACTGAAGCTTTCTTT. The chain carries TRBV4-1 and TRBJ1-1; the D is unclear. V gave up 1 base and J gave up 0 bases, with 12 bases separating them. CDR1 is MGHRA and CDR2 is YSYEKL in the germline V gene. The length of the CDR3 is 16 residues.

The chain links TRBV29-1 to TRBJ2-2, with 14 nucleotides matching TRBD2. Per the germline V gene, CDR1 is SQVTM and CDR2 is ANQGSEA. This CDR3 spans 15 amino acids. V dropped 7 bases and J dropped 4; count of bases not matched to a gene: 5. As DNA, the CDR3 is TGCAGCGGGTTCGGGACTAGCGGGAGCACCGGGGAGCTGTTTTTT. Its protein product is CSGFGTSGSTGELFF.

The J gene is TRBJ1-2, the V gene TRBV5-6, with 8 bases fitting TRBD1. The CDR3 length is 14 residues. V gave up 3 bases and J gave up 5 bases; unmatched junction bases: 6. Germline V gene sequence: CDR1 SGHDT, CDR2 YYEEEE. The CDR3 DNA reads TGTGCCAGCAGCTCCGGGACAGGAGTATATGGCTACACCTTC. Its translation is CASSSGTGVYGYTF.

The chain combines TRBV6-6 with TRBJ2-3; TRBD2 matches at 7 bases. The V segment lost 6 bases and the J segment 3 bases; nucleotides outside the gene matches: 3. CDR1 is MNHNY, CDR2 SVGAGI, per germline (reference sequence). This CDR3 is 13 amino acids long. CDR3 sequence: CASRGGSTDTQYF. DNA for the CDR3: TGTGCCAGCAGGGGGGGGAGTACAGATACGCAGTATTTT.